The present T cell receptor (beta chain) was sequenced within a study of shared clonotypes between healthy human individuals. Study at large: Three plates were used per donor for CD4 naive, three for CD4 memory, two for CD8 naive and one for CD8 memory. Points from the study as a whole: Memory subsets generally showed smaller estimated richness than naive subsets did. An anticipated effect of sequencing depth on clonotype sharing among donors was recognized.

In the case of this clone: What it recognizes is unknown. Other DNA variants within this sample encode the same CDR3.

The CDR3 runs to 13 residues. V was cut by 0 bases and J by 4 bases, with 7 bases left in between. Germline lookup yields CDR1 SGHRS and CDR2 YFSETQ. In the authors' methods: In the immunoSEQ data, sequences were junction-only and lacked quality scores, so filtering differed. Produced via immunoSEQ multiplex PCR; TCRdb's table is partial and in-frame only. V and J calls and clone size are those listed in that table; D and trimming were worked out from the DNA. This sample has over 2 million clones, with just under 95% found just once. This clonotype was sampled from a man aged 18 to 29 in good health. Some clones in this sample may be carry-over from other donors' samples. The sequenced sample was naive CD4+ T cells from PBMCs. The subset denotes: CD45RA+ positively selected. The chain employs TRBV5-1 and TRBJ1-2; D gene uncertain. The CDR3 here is CASSLAEGYGYTF. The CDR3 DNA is TGCGCCAGCAGCTTGGCAGAAGGCTATGGCTACACCTTC. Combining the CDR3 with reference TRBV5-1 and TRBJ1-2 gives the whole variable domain KAGVTQTPRYLIKTRGQQVTLSCSPISGHRSVSWYQQTPGQGLQFLFEYFSETQRNKGNFPGRFSGRQFSNSRSEMNVSTLELGDSALYLCASSLAEGYGYTFGSGTRLTVV.